This T cell receptor beta chain emerged from a study of cytomegalovirus exposure and HLA in healthy donors (dated by TCRdb to between 2016 and 2019). In terms of the full investigation: An earlier analysis of under 600 of the donors reported about 250 Gb of sequence data and more than 90 million unique TCR beta sequences from about 179 million T cells. HLA typing included class I and class II loci at four-digit resolution. The number of typed donors differed by locus: about 620-640 for A, B, C, DRB1 and DQB1; some 540 for DQA1; approximately 600 for DPA1; and about 470 for DPB1. Donor age, sex, ethnicity and CMV serostatus were compiled together with the repertoire data. The study profiled the T cell repertoires of about 640 subjects by immunosequencing and related them to cytomegalovirus serostatus. Of the roughly 400 genotyped donors, about 80% fell in the genetic ancestry cluster associated with self-reported Caucasian donors. To predict cytomegalovirus infection status, the study brought together high-throughput TCR immunosequencing, statistical association of individual TCRs with disease status, and machine learning. Every discovery cohort repertoire had been produced on one sequencing platform. Among over 350 genotyped donors of the cohort, an average of around 240,000 unique TCR beta nucleotide sequences were sequenced per donor, about a sixth of them non-productive. A later analysis re-analyzed previously published TCR beta repertoires from 666 donors and added high-resolution HLA genotyping to study TCR occurrence patterns. A later genetic analysis used genome-wide SNP genotypes for about 65% of the 666 donors, treating that subset as a discovery cohort. About 310 gigabases of sequencing data and approximately 85 million unique TCR sequences were included in an early release covering roughly 700 HLA-typed donors. About 5 DR-DQ haplotypes were handled as single units for association and clustering, since linkage in the cohort was strong. Rather than using new phenotypic data, the later analysis identified candidate immune exposures from TCR beta sequences and from how often those sequences occurred across donors. The study aimed to test whether cataloging public T cell receptors could reveal signatures of past pathogen exposure. An earlier analysis of roughly 580 of the donors used high-throughput TCR beta sequencing to judge whether each TCR beta V gene segment behaved as functional or pseudogenic. In addition to the first cohort of about 650 subjects, a separate validation cohort of approximately 110 different subjects was used.

The germline V gene gives CDR1 as SGHTA and CDR2 as FQGNSA. Germline trimming amounts to 4 bases on V and 0 bases on J, with 4 as the count of junction bases outside the gene matches. From the cysteine up to the phenylalanine, the CDR3 has a length of 15 residues. The read is trimmed to its CDR3 DNA, 45 bases read in frame from base 1. General findings and caveats noted by the study authors: Three of the identified cytomegalovirus-associated TCR beta chains were confirmed in vitro to be specific for cytomegalovirus antigens. In a later analysis, most CMV-associated TCR beta chains were found to appear HLA-restricted, with HLA associations seemingly driven largely by CMV exposure. Across donors, most TCR sequences were observed very rarely, whereas some public TCRs were present in many individuals. The authors suggested that the approach could potentially be generalized to other disease states and immunological phenotypes. A further reported finding was that TCR beta sequences accurately predicted the HLA-A and HLA-B alleles for most subjects in the first cohort. A later genetic analysis reported fewer N-insertions in productive TCRs among donors in an Asian-associated ancestry cluster than the approximately 670-donor mean. The 87-base-pair reads could not distinguish some IMGT-functional V segments, including TRBV6-2 and TRBV6-3, so those segments were excluded. Specific HLA alleles were associated with about 17,000 TCR beta sequences at a false discovery rate of 0.05 in a later analysis. CMV serostatus was the only immune exposure information available for the cohort. Because HLA typing was missing for some donors at each locus, association tests included only the typed subset. According to a later analysis, TCR association rates differed among HLA loci, with DRB1 alleles showing the most associated TCRs and HLA-C alleles showing the fewest. A cluster of highly shared sequence variants was judged likely to be a technical artifact of the sequencing pipeline. A later analysis found that HLA-associated TCR beta chains were more clonally expanded and had lower generation probabilities than equally common non-associated chains. Sequencing depth was assumed to be roughly uniform across donors in the presence/absence analyses, though that assumption may not hold. In the study, approximately 160 TCR beta chains were listed as associated with cytomegalovirus. When HLA alleles, especially DR and DQ, strongly co-occurred, TCR associations were difficult to assign to individual alleles. The classifier was reported to diagnose cytomegalovirus status with high specificity and sensitivity in both the original and validation cohorts. Linkage disequilibrium might explain the correlated functional status among segregating V segments, but an unknown experimental factor could not be ruled out. In a later analysis, several top co-occurrence clusters were reported to appear linked to parvovirus B19, influenza, CMV and Epstein-Barr virus. Only TCR beta chains were sequenced in this cohort, and the absence of alpha or paired-chain data limited detectable features. Because counts were too low, about 15 rarely observed V segments, including chromosome 9 orphons, were left out of the earlier analysis of a few hundred of the donors. In an earlier analysis of several hundred of the donors, most TCR beta V segments were observed in productive rearrangements about 90% or about 30% of the time, broadly matching IMGT annotations. V-gene and J-gene trimming of TCR beta chains was associated with a missense DCLRE1C variant in a later genetic analysis, and the association was replicated in an independent cohort.

With regard to this clone: The target of this receptor is not known. Qualities for individual bases were not recorded, and no much larger clone is one base off.

Library prep was done by the immunoSEQ multiplex PCR assay. The multiplex PCR relied on a mix of 60 forward primers for TCR Vbeta segments and 13 reverse primers for TCR Jbeta segments. Amplification of the CDR3 region of rearranged TCR beta genes was performed with a multiplex PCR assay on genomic DNA. On the Illumina HiSeq System, the amplified TCR beta libraries were sequenced as 87-base-pair reads. As for how the authors treated the data: Across the 666 repertoires, a later analysis counted 80 million or so unique TCR beta chains, roughly 11 million of which were shared by at least two donors. A nearest-neighbor algorithm error-corrected the raw reads and collapsed the reads into unique sequences, merging closely related sequences to remove PCR and sequencing errors. Alignment of CDR3 sequences to IMGT reference sequences was used to assign V, D and J gene segments. For a sequence to be retained, a match of at least six nucleotides to both a V gene segment and a J gene segment was required. Rearrangements were classified as productive when the CDR3 lacked stop codons and remained in frame with V and J, and all other rearrangements were classified as non-productive. CDR3 was defined by IMGT convention, running from the second conserved V-encoded cysteine to the conserved J-encoded phenylalanine. In an earlier analysis of more than 550 of the donors, sequences lacking an unambiguous match to a single V gene segment were excluded. An earlier analysis of 587 of the donors called V segments functional above 56.7% productive rearrangements and segregating when the between-donor standard deviation exceeded 5%. A statistical classification framework was built to diagnose cytomegalovirus status from the catalog of TCR beta chain sequences. In a later analysis, TCR nucleotide sequences were compared against IMGT/GENE-DB human TR gene sequences so that V and J genes could be assigned. Using the TCRdist pipeline, a later analysis assigned CDR3 sequences along with most-parsimonious VDJ recombination scenarios. In a later analysis, each TCR beta chain was defined by its CDR3 amino acid sequence together with its V-gene family, and reads without a unique V-gene family were excluded. In a later analysis, several hundred highly shared, low-generation-probability nucleotide sequences were removed to address suspected cross-contamination and a sequencing artifact. For each public chain, a later analysis derived a clonal expansion index from normalized ranks of inferred template counts within each repertoire. Generation probabilities in a later analysis came from a VDJ recombination model fitted to out-of-frame rearrangements, and those results were checked against IGoR. A later analysis scored TCR-TCR, TCR-HLA and TCR-CMV co-occurrence with hypergeometric tests, applying a repertoire-size bias correction to TCR pairs. False discovery rates were estimated in a later analysis by permuting HLA or CMV assignments 20 times. In a later analysis, co-occurring TCRs were grouped using DBSCAN, and TCRdist sequence similarity was added for clustering within HLA-allele-positive subsets. For co-occurrence clustering, repertoires with fewer than 30,000 or more than 120,000 public chains were excluded, along with 4 to 6 repertoires with anomalous nucleotide sharing. The table was pulled from immuneACCESS by TCRdb, which kept in-frame rearrangements only. Such tables lose some clones; where checked, under half of the loss comes from unresolved V genes, and the rest has no known cause. V, J and clone size are taken as reported in that table, and D and trimming were inferred from the DNA itself. The sample contains roughly 120,000 clones, around 70% of them found a single time. The ten top clones hold 11% of the sample.

The cohort comprised hundreds of healthy bone marrow donors. All cohort members were sampled while nominally healthy, although unrecorded immune exposures were likely present. The donor was CMV seropositive and was included in the group of some 290 seropositive cohort members. Every donor gave a peripheral blood sample, and the peripheral blood mononuclear cells from that sample were used for TCR beta sequencing. Genomic DNA extraction from the blood cell samples was performed with the Qiagen DNeasy Blood Extraction Kit. The receptor's source is a woman between 45 and 60 years old in good health and CMV-seropositive. Source material: PBMCs. The chain couples TRBV7-2 to TRBJ2-7; the central 9 bases match TRBD1. The CDR3 is CASSYTDRGSYEQYF. Here is the DNA: TGTGCCAGCAGCTATACGGACAGGGGCTCCTACGAGCAGTACTTC.